This TCR beta chain came from a study of blood T cell dynamics during melanoma immunotherapy. Study context: Metastatic melanoma patients received first-line pembrolizumab or nivolumab plus ipilimumab. Findings and limits, study-wide: Disease-control patients' PBMC repertoires became either more clonal or more diverse at W3.

In the case of this clone: Antigen: not known.

The time point: pre-treatment baseline. At 12 weeks after first infusion, RECIST 1.1 defined response for most patients. No patient had earlier systemic cancer treatment, concurrent immunosuppressants, or another active cancer. The V gene's germline CDR1 is MNHEY and CDR2 SVGAGI. This CDR3 region has 14 residues. Germline trimming cut 8 bases from V and 4 bases from J; bases unmatched to any gene: 6. Some clones are missing from TCRdb's copy, which holds only in-frame ones; the method was immunoSEQ multiplex PCR. The sample shows over 8,000 clones, roughly 85% of them seen only once. Sequences were derived from blood, sampled from a patient treated with checkpoint blockade. The sequence was collected from a human donor with melanoma. This chain connects TRBV6-5 to TRBJ2-1; 9 positions agree with TRBD2. CDR3 bases: TGTGCCAGCTCCCAGCGGGGGGTGTACAATGAGCAGTTCTTC. Translation: CASSQRGVYNEQFF.